This T cell receptor beta chain was captured in a study of regulatory T cells in long-lasting Graves disease. Study-level points and caveats: When disease was persistent, TRBV28, TRBJ1-2 and TRBJ2-5 were the favored segments. Possibly, accuracy suffered from the small sample size.

Time point of the sample: newly diagnosed GD, antithyroid drugs for less than 3 months. PBMC RNA served as the TCR library source. This clonotype was detected many times. Antigen specificity is unknown. The germline CDR1 and CDR2 sequences are DFQATT and SNEGSKA (reference sequence). The CDR3 sequence is 12 residues long. Trimming took 3 bases from V and 6 from J, leaving 9 bases between them. For TCR beta, libraries came from iRepertoire HTBI primers and Arm-PCR of CDR3 regions. The authors' processing: Spanning all samples, the identified segments comprised about 62 TRBV and about 13 TRBJ. TCRdb processed the multiplex PCR reads anew with MiXCR; each CDR3 protein has one entry. The V and J calls were determined by TCRdb, not by the authors. The data hold hundreds of thousands of distinct CDR3 sequences, with about 16% observed a single time. These records were also assigned to another study, of T cells in Graves' hyperthyroidism and ophthalmopathy.

The source was peripheral blood mononuclear cells (PBMCs), collected at new diagnosis, from a patient treated with antithyroid drugs. The chain employs TRBV20-1 and TRBJ1-5; possible D gene TRBD1, 5 bases. This receptor was taken from a woman under 40 with Graves disease. CDR3 in amino acids: CSASSGLQPQHF. DNA for the CDR3: TGCAGTGCTAGTTCGGGGCTTCAGCCCCAGCATTTT.